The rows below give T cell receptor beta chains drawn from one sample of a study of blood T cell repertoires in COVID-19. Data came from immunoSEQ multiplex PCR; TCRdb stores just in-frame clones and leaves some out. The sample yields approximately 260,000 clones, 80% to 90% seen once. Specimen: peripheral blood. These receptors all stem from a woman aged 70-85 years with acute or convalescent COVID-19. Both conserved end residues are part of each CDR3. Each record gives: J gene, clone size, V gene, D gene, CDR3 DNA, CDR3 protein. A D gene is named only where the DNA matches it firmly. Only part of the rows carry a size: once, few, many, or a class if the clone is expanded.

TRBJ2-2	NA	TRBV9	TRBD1	TGTGCCAGCAGCGTAGGGACAGGGGGACCCGGGGAGCTGTTTTTT	CASSVGTGGPGELFF
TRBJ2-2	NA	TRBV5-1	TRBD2	TGCGCCAGCAGCCCGGGGACTAGGGGGACCGGGGAGCTGTTTTTT	CASSPGTRGTGELFF
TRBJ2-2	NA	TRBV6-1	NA	TGTGCCAGCAGTGAAGGACAGCAAAACACCGGGGAGCTGTTTTTT	CASSEGQQNTGELFF
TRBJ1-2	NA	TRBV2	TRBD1	TGTGCCAGCAGGACAGGGGGCTTTGCTAACTATGGCTACACCTTC	CASRTGGFANYGYTF
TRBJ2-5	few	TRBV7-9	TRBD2	TGTGCCAGCAGCTCCCTCACCGGGGGGGGAGAGACCCAGTACTTC	CASSSLTGGGETQYF
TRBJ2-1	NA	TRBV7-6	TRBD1	TGTGCCAGCAGCTTAGCGGGACAGGCCTACAATGAGCAGTTCTTC	CASSLAGQAYNEQFF
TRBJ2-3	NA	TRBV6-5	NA	TGTGCCAGCACTCGCGGCCCTAGCACAGATACGCAGTATTTT	CASTRGPSTDTQYF
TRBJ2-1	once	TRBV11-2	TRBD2	TGTGCCAGCAGCTTAATCCGGCGGGGGGGCCCAGGGGAGCAGTTCTTC	CASSLIRRGGPGEQFF
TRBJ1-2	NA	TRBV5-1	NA	TGCGCCAGCAGCTTGGTGGGAGTCTATGGCTACACCTTC	CASSLVGVYGYTF
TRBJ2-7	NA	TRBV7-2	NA	TGTGCCAGCAGCTCTCGAAGGGGGGGGAGCTCCTACGAGCAGTACTTC	CASSSRRGGSSYEQYF
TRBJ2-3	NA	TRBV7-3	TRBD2	TGTGCCAGCAGCTTAACCGGGGGGGATACGCAGTATTTT	CASSLTGGDTQYF
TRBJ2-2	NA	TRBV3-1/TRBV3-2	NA	TGTGCCAGCAGCCTTGGGGGGACCACCGGGGAGCTGTTTTTT	CASSLGGTTGELFF
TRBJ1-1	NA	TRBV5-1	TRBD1	TGCGCCAGCAGCTTAGGGGGCGGCCTGAACACTGAAGCTTTCTTT	CASSLGGGLNTEAFF
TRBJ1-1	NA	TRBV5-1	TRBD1	TGCGCCAGCAGCGCGATACAGGGGAGTAGAACTGAAGCTTTCTTT	CASSAIQGSRTEAFF
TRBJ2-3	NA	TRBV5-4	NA	TGTGCCAGCAGGGACAGTTTATTCACAGATACGCAGTATTTT	CASRDSLFTDTQYF
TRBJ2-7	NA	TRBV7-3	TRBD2	TGTGCCAGCAGCTTAACCGGGGGGGCCTCCTACGAGCAGTACTTC	CASSLTGGASYEQYF
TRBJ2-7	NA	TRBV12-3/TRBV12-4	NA	TGTGCCAGCAGTTTGAGGGGGAACGAGCAGTACTTC	CASSLRGNEQYF
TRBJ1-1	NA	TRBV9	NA	TGTGCCAGCAGCGTAGCGGGAGGGGCGAACGGTGAAGCTTTCTTT	CASSVAGGANGEAFF
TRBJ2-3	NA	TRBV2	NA	TGTGCCTCCCCCCGGACACCCAGCACAGATACGCAGTATTTT	CASPRTPSTDTQYF
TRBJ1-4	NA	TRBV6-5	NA	TGTGCCGGCGGCGGGGTCAGTAACGAAAAACTGTTTTTT	CAGGGVSNEKLFF
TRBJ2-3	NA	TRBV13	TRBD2	TGTGCCAGCAGGTCGGGACTAGCGGGGGAGGATACGCAGTATTTT	CASRSGLAGEDTQYF
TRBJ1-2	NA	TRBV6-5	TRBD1	TGTGCCAGCAGTTACGGGACAGACTATGGCTACACCTTC	CASSYGTDYGYTF
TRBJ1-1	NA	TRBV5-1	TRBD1	TGCGCCAGCAGCTTGGTTCCAGGGGGCCTGAACACTGAAGCTTTCTTT	CASSLVPGGLNTEAFF
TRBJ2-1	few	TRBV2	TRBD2	TGTGCCAGCAAGATTAGCGGGGGGACTTACAATGAGCAGTTCTTC	CASKISGGTYNEQFF
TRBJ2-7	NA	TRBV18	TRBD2	TGTGCCAGCTCGCTGACTAGCGGGGGGTCCTACGAGCAGTACTTC	CASSLTSGGSYEQYF
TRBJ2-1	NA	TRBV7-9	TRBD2	TGTGCCAGCACGACACAGCGGGGCGTTTACAATGAGCAGTTCTTC	CASTTQRGVYNEQFF
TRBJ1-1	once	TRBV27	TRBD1	TGTGCCAGCAGTTTACTTTGGGATGGGACAGGGAACACTGAAGCTTTCTTT	CASSLLWDGTGNTEAFF
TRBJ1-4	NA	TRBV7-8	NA	TGTGCCAGCAGCGGAGCGACCCGAGAGGAGCGACTGTTTTTT	CASSGATREERLFF
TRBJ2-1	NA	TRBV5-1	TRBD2	TGCGCCAGCAGCCCCCCCGGGGGGGGGCTTTACAATGAGCAGTTCTTC	CASSPPGGGLYNEQFF
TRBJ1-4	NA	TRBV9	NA	TGTGCCAGCGGGCGCTCAGGGGAGAGTGAAAAACTGTTTTTT	CASGRSGESEKLFF
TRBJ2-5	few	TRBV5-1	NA	TGCGCCAGCAGCACCACCGACAGGCAAGAGACCCAGTACTTC	CASSTTDRQETQYF
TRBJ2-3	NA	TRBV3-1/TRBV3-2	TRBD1	TGTGCCAGCGGACAGGGGTTTGGGGATACGCAGTATTTT	CASGQGFGDTQYF